This TCR beta chain was recovered during a study of post-analysis software for immune sequencing data. CDR3 size: 16 residues. With 5 bases clipped from V and 10 bases from J, the junction kept 13 bases outside the gene matches. Germline CDR1 and CDR2: SGHTA and FQGTGA. Details on this clonotype: Its antigen is undetermined.

Unique molecular identifiers were carried by the TCR beta cDNA libraries. TCRdb called the PCR reads again in MiXCR, with one record for every CDR3 protein. This table holds about 570,000 distinct CDR3 sequences, approximately 31% found once. Findings and limits, study-wide: There were roughly 5 TRBV segments more frequent in patients than controls, and TRBV5-6, TRBV5-1 and TRBV20-1 were among them.

The sample consisted of blood. J is TRBJ2-1 and V is TRBV7-3, with TRBD2 matching 11 bases. This sequence was found in a girl aged 2-17 years with multiple sclerosis. In nucleotides, the CDR3 is TGTGCCAGCAGCCCTTCGCGTAGCGGGGGGGCTGGGGAGCAGTTCTTC. Translated: CASSPSRSGGAGEQFF.